This T cell receptor beta chain stems from a study of PD-L1 blockade in urothelial cancer. Background on the study: Atezolizumab, begun by patients in about 2014, was given at 1,200 mg intravenously every 3 weeks. Twenty-five of the 29 patients were men with bladder-origin urothelial cancer.

Synthetically made TCR analog templates were put into each PCR as spikes. The data were produced by immunoSEQ multiplex PCR, yet TCRdb's version contains in-frame clones alone and is incomplete. The sample carries 50,000 or so clones, roughly 80% recorded once. V lost 2 bases and J 5 bases, leaving 6 bases between the germline ends. CDR1 and CDR2 from the germline V gene are SGHTA and FQGNSA. This CDR3 has 12 amino acids. Each patient gave between 1 and 8 samples of peripheral blood mononuclear cells, which were collected pretreatment and during treatment. The sample holds a few counts of this clone. Sequenced here: PBMCs, sampled around atezolizumab (anti-PD-L1) treatment. This TCR was sampled from a man between 65 and 85 years old with urothelial cancer. This chain links TRBV7-2 with TRBJ2-5; the D is unclear. This CDR3 reads CASSLSGETQYF. DNA for the CDR3: TGTGCCAGCAGCTTAAGTGGCGAGACCCAGTACTTC.